The entry below describes one T cell receptor beta chain. Antigen specificity is unknown. The sample belongs to a study of graft-versus-host responses after intestinal transplantation. Study summary: Isolated intestinal, liver-intestinal, or multivisceral transplants had been given to the recipients. Anti-thymocyte globulin induction, then tacrolimus and steroids for two to four years, went to all recipients.

Findings and limits, study-wide: Clonal ratios of graft-versus-host to host-versus-graft in allografts were high for patients exhibiting graft-donor T cell macrochimerism. GvH clones were found in recipient marrow; some appeared first in ileum or blood.

With 1 base clipped from V and 3 bases from J, the junction kept 2 bases outside the gene matches. This CDR3 contains 14 residues. CDR1 is SGHDN and CDR2 is FVKESK in the germline V gene. Data came from immunoSEQ multiplex PCR; TCRdb stores just in-frame clones and leaves some out. The sample holds tens of thousands of clones, less than 95% seen once. The rearrangement links TRBV14 to TRBJ2-7, with 8 bases fitting TRBD2. The receptor's source is a human donor who was the organ donor for an intestinal transplant. Sample: unstimulated CD4+ T cells sorted from spleen or lymph node cells, taken before transplant. The CDR3: CASSQVSGGYEQYF. DNA for the CDR3: TGTGCCAGCAGCCAAGTCAGCGGGGGCTACGAGCAGTACTTC.